The clone carrying this T cell receptor beta chain appeared many times. Its cognate antigen is unknown. This sample was included in a study of CD8 T cells in ankylosing spondylitis. Study-wide results and limits: Seemingly distinctive of ankylosing spondylitis blood was a TCR beta motif formed by eight highly homologous variants. In ankylosing spondylitis patients, matched synovial fluid reportedly showed significant enrichment of disease-linked clones.

Germline CDR1 is WSHSY and CDR2 is SAAADI. This CDR3 spans 11 amino acids. V was shortened by 3 bases and J by 6 bases, with 2 bases between the two germline ends. A single record per CDR3 protein comes from TCRdb applying MiXCR to the 5' RACE reads. The sample consists of some 54,000 distinct CDR3 sequences, about 7.8% of them appearing once. The sequence was obtained from a female donor with ankylosing spondylitis or in good health (not recorded which). The chain recombines TRBV10-2 with TRBJ2-2, with D hard to call. Material: blood, either unsorted or a sorted T cell fraction (not recorded which). CDR3 residues: CASSDPGELFF. The CDR3 region has the DNA TGCGCCAGCAGTGACCCCGGGGAGCTGTTTTTT.